This T cell receptor (beta chain) was captured by sequencing in a study of shared clonotypes between healthy human individuals (dated by TCRdb to about 2020). Context from the whole study: The cohort comprised a couple of women and a few men aged 18 to 49 years. For each donor, CD4 naive and CD4 memory were each run on three plates, CD8 naive on two plates, and CD8 memory on one plate. To estimate repertoire size and how much clonotype sharing occurs between individuals, the study deeply sequenced the blood TCR repertoires of about 5 healthy adults. Libraries were prepared and TCR repertoires were sequenced by different laboratories using diverse techniques, in order to increase sequencing depth and limit assay-specific biases. Leukapheresis yielded between about 0.85 and 9.5 billion PBMCs per donor.

Donors were healthy HIV-negative adults with no recently reported acute infections or vaccinations. Every donor was a Caucasian adult residing in Nashville, Tennessee, USA. CD4+ T cells were enriched by magnetic negative selection; naive cells were then positively selected on CD45RA, and the negative fraction formed the memory subset. Blood was obtained by leukapheresis, after which PBMCs were separated by Ficoll-Histopaque density gradient centrifugation and cryopreserved in liquid nitrogen vapor phase. Analytical flow cytometry was used to check the purity and quantity of every magnetically sorted T cell population. Genomic DNA was isolated from every sorted fraction and measured by UV absorbance on a Nanodrop 2000c. At the junction V is shortened by 10 bases and J by 9 bases; bases outside the gene matches: 10. Counted from cysteine to phenylalanine, this CDR3 has 13 amino acids. The sequence is cut down to CDR3 DNA, 39 bases in frame from base 1. CDR1 and CDR2 (MDHEN, SYDVKM) derive from the germline V gene.

Overall study outcomes, separate from this receptor: Across four donors, about 5% of naive CD4, roughly 3.4% of naive CD8, about 2.3% of memory CD4, and about 0.4% of memory CD8 clonotypes were shared. The genetic and exposure-history diversity represented was limited by the small number of donors. Even with the large sequencing depth, rarefaction of the sorted-subset datasets indicated that sequencing was incomplete. Compared with non-shared clonotypes, clonotypes shared by all four sorted-subset donors had higher generation probabilities. Pairwise subsampling indicated that sequencing depth was expected to affect the degree of clonotype sharing among donors. Sampling was restricted to blood, and TCR repertoires in tissues likely differ from the TCR repertoires found in blood. Larger estimated clonotype richness was generally found for naive subsets than for memory subsets.

Using the deep immunoSEQ assay, TCR CDR3 regions were amplified from genomic DNA by multiplex PCR. Genomic DNA extracted from each cell subset was distributed evenly over all wells of several immunoSEQ 96-well plates, and each plate served as one replicate. For sorted subsets, roughly 200 ng of genomic DNA, equivalent to some 30,000 T cell genomes, went into each replicate PCR. Purified libraries were quantified with a Qubit 3.0 fluorometer, sized on a Bioanalyzer 2100, and re-quantified with the KAPA Library Quantification kit. A separate single-read 150-cycle Illumina NextSeq 550 flow cell was used to sequence each immunoSEQ 96-well plate. The study's own analysis went as follows. The immunoSEQ output contained only junctional sequences without quality scores, so filtering could not match that applied to full-length reads. To assign V/J genes and CDR3, sequences were annotated against IMGT germline references using PyIR, a Python wrapper for IgBLAST v1.9. Reads were removed for weak V/J assignments (E-value above 1e-6), missing CDR3, stop codons, out-of-frame junctions, or ambiguous translated residues. V3J clonotypes were defined as sequences sharing an identical inferred V gene, J gene, and CDR3 amino acid sequence. The percentage overlap between two repertoires was calculated by dividing the number of shared unique clonotypes by the size of the smaller repertoire. Three approaches were used to assess repertoire richness: RTK rarefaction, the Chao1 estimator, and Recon v2.1 estimates of unobserved clonotypes. Generation probabilities for all TCRbeta clonotypes obtained by the gDNA method from a handful of donors were computed using OLGA. TCRdb holds this immuneACCESS table with in-frame rearrangements only. Some clones are missing; in checked studies, unresolved V genes explain under half, and the rest has no known cause. Clone size and the V and J calls come from that table; the DNA yielded D and trimming. The sample data list some 630,000 clones, and around 72% of these were observed just once. Roughly 1.8% of the sample comes from the top ten.

Of note for this clone: Its target antigen remains unknown. Nothing much larger sits one base from this clone, and base qualities are not available.

The chain uses TRBV28 and TRBJ2-1; 9 bases in the middle match TRBD2. The source is a woman in her 30s in good health. Sequenced sample: memory CD4+ T cells sorted from blood. This sample's cell subset or site label indicates: CD45RA-negative fraction. The DNA reads TGTGCCATCTTAGCGGGAGTCGTCGGTGAGCAGTTCTTC. Translated, this is CAILAGVVGEQFF.